What follows describes a single TCR beta chain. This sample was taken from a study of shared clonotypes between healthy human individuals. The V gene's germline CDR1 is MDHEN and CDR2 SYDVKM. The J segment lost 2 bases and the V segment lost 6 bases, leaving 9 bases of the junction unmatched. This CDR3 has 15 residues. Here immunoSEQ multiplex PCR was the method, and the copy in TCRdb shows in-frame clones only, minus some. This table has roughly 2.5 million clones, approximately 90% appearing once. The rearrangement joins TRBV28 to TRBJ1-2; 7 nucleotides line up with TRBD1. Specimen: naive CD4+ T cells sorted from blood. Subset meaning: CD45RA+ positively selected. The source is a man between 18 and 35 years old in good health. CDR3 bases: TGTGCCAGCAGCCCCCCACGACAGGGAAACTATGGCTACACCTTC. Translating it yields CASSPPRQGNYGYTF.